Described below is a single TCR beta chain sequence and its context. Its antigen remains unidentified. The data originate from a study of T cell repertoires in cytomegalovirus infection. MiXCR was run by TCRdb on the reads, yielding one entry per CDR3 protein. The sample contains fewer than 950,000 distinct CDR3 sequences, less than 35% of which appear only once. The sequence was obtained from a human donor in good health (CMV status not recorded). Some clones in this sample may be carry-over from other donors' samples. The sample in question was cultured CD8+ T cells from PBMCs, obtained from culture after CMV antigen stimulation.

CDR3 in amino acids: CASSLPTDTDTQYF. CDR3 sequence (DNA): TGTGCCAGCAGCCTACCGACAGACACAGATACGCAGTATTTT. The chain carries TRBV3-1 and TRBJ2-3, with TRBD1 as a possible D gene (5 bases). Per the germline V gene, CDR1 is LGHDT and CDR2 is YNNKEL (reference sequence). Trimming pared 4 bases from V and 2 bases from J, leaving 10 bases between. This CDR3 has 14 amino acids.